Shown below are 16 T cell receptor beta chains from a single sample sequenced in a study of cytomegalovirus exposure and HLA in healthy donors. The PCR had 60 Vbeta and 13 Jbeta primers. Assay: immunoSEQ multiplex PCR; the TCRdb copy retains only in-frame clones and omits some. The table lists 100,000 to 150,000 clones, 70% to 85% of them singletons. Sequenced input: PBMCs. These receptors were collected from a man aged 50 to 59 in good health and CMV-seronegative.

The chain recombines TRBV30 with TRBJ1-1; a possible D gene is TRBD1 (6 bases). V lost 2 bases to trimming and J lost 11 bases, with 9 bases between them. CDR1 and CDR2 from the germline V gene are GTSNPN and SVGIG (reference sequence). This CDR3 is 10 amino acids long. CDR3: CAWSKGVAFF. The CDR3 nucleotides are TGTGCCTGGAGTAAGGGGGTGGCTTTCTTT.

This rearrangement joins TRBV7-9 to TRBJ1-1; D perhaps matches TRBD1 (6 bases). There are 13 residues in the CDR3. CDR1 is SEHNR and CDR2 is FQNEAQ in the germline V gene (reference sequence). The germline V and J ends were trimmed by 4 bases and 3 bases, with 9 bases remaining between them. CDR3 loop: CASSSDRHTEAFF. The CDR3 nucleotides are TGTGCCAGCAGCTCAGACAGGCACACTGAAGCTTTCTTT.

In regard to this clone: One end of the junction varies from germline; a read error may be responsible. V usage is TRBV7-7 and J usage is TRBJ2-2, with D tentatively TRBD2 (6 bases). This CDR3 is 16 amino acids long. The V gene's germline CDR1 is SSHAT and CDR2 FNYEAQ (reference sequence). The DNA for the CDR3 is TGTGCTAGCAGCTTATCTTGGAGGGGTAACACCGGGGAGCTGTTTTTT. This encodes CASSLSWRGNTGELFF.

The gene calls are TRBV27 and TRBJ1-1; a possible D gene is TRBD1 (5 bases). The germline V gene has CDR1 MNHEY and CDR2 SMNVEV (reference sequence). The CDR3 has 18 residues. The V gene lost 3 bases and the J gene lost 3 bases, with 23 bases spanning the gap. CDR3 DNA: TGTGCCAGCAGTTTTTGGGGCGGCCGAAGTGGGTCGTACACTGAAGCTTTCTTT. Amino acids: CASSFWGGRSGSYTEAFF.

The genes are TRBV4-2 and TRBJ2-1; the match to TRBD2 covers 12 bases. V was clipped by 3 bases and J by 7 bases; unmatched bases: 7. CDR3 length equals 16 residues. Germline V gene lookup returns CDR1 LGHNA and CDR2 YNFKEQ. CDR3 sequence reads: CASSHRLAGGPNEQFF. DNA for the CDR3: TGTGCCAGCAGCCATCGTCTAGCGGGGGGGCCAAATGAGCAGTTCTTC.

The chain combines TRBV28 with TRBJ2-7, with 7 bases lining up with TRBD1. With V trimmed by 4 bases and J by 1 base, 13 bases remained unmatched. This CDR3 comprises 17 residues. Germline V CDR1 and CDR2: MDHEN, SYDVKM. The CDR3 sequence is CASSSPVAGTVSYEQYF. The CDR3 DNA reads as TGTGCCAGCAGTTCCCCGGTCGCCGGGACAGTGTCCTACGAGCAGTACTTC.

V is TRBV7-9 and J is TRBJ2-1; D gene unclear. This CDR3 is 12 amino acids long. The germline CDR1 and CDR2 sequences are SEHNR and FQNEAQ (reference sequence). V lost 4 bases to trimming and J lost 6 bases, with 7 bases between them. The CDR3 DNA follows: TGTGCCAGCAGCTCGGGTATCAATGAGCAGTTCTTC. This gives the protein CASSSGINEQFF. The whole variable domain, filled in from reference TRBV7-9 and TRBJ2-1, reads DTGVSQNPRHKITKRGQNVTFRCDPISEHNRLYWYRQTLGQGPEFLTYFQNEAQLEKSRLLSDRFSAERPKGSFSTLEIQRTEQGDSAMYLCASSSGINEQFFGPGTRLTVL.

The CDR3 region is CASSYTATNEKLFF. The CDR3 DNA reads TGTGCCAGCAGTTACACAGCAACTAATGAAAAACTGTTTTTT. V usage is TRBV6-5 and J usage is TRBJ1-4; unclear D gene. Germline CDR1 reads MNHEY; CDR2 reads SVGAGI. The ends were cut back, 2 bases at V and 0 bases at J, with 4 bases in the middle. The CDR3 runs 14 residues.

The chain employs TRBV2 and TRBJ2-3; 10 bases are a match to TRBD1. CDR3 length: 16 amino acids. With 3 bases clipped from V and 2 bases from J, the junction kept 5 bases outside the gene matches. Per the germline V gene, CDR1 is SNHLY and CDR2 is FYNNEI. The CDR3 reads CASSEGQGRYTDTQYF. In DNA, the CDR3 is TGTGCCAGCAGTGAGGGACAGGGGCGTTACACAGATACGCAGTATTTT.

With regard to this clone: Additional DNA sequences in this sample encode the identical CDR3. The chain has TRBV11-3 and TRBJ1-1; D gene unclear. V was trimmed by 1 base and J by 3 bases, leaving 6 bases between them. CDR3 length equals 13 residues. The germline V gene encodes CDR1 SGHNT and CDR2 YENEEA. This CDR3 reads CASSLGRDTEAFF. Here the CDR3 DNA reads TGTGCCAGCAGCTTAGGGAGGGACACTGAAGCTTTCTTT.

This chain links TRBV30 with TRBJ1-6; 10 nucleotides line up with TRBD1. Looked up from germline, CDR1 is GTSNPN and CDR2 is SVGIG (reference sequence). The CDR3 is 17 residues long. J was trimmed by 8 bases and V by 5 bases; bases with no gene match: 15. The CDR3 reads CAWRRFTGQGLDSPLHF. DNA of the CDR3: TGTGCCTGGCGTCGGTTTACGGGACAGGGGTTGGATTCACCCCTCCACTTT. The whole variable domain, filled in from reference TRBV30 and TRBJ1-6, reads SQTIHQWPATLVQPVGSPLSLECTVEGTSNPNLYWYRQAAGRGLQLLFYSVGIGQISSEVPQNLSASRPQDRQFILSSKKLLLSDSGFYLCAWRRFTGQGLDSPLHFGNGTRLTVT.

The chain has TRBV7-9 and TRBJ2-5; D might be TRBD1 (5 bases). Germline values: CDR1 SEHNR, CDR2 FQNEAQ (reference sequence). Trimming cost V 2 bases and J 5 bases, with 6 bases left between them. The CDR3 is made up of 12 amino acids. The chain's CDR3 is CASSLRGETQYF. The CDR3, as DNA: TGTGCCAGCAGCTTAAGGGGTGAGACCCAGTACTTC.

The chain couples TRBV15 to TRBJ1-4; 7 nucleotides line up with TRBD1. The J segment lost 7 bases and the V segment lost 5 bases, leaving 7 bases of the junction unmatched. CDR3 length: 14 amino acids. Germline CDR1 reads LNHNV; CDR2 reads YYDKDF (reference sequence). CDR3 bases: TGTGCCACCAGCGCGACAGGGAACAGTGAAAAACTGTTTTTT. This encodes CATSATGNSEKLFF.

V is TRBV6-5 and J is TRBJ1-5; the D is unclear. V dropped 0 bases and J dropped 4 bases, with 7 bases sitting between them. Per germline, CDR1 MNHEY and CDR2 SVGAGI. The CDR3 totals 14 residues. The CDR3 protein is CASSYSRFNQPQHF. Here the CDR3 DNA reads TGTGCCAGCAGTTACTCACGGTTTAATCAGCCCCAGCATTTT.

The chain carries TRBV6-5 and TRBJ2-2, with D tentatively TRBD1 (6 bases). The CDR3 sequence is 15 residues long. Germline V lookup: CDR1 MNHEY, CDR2 SVGAGI. Trimming shortened V by 5 bases and J by 5 bases, and 15 bases separated the two germline ends. CDR3 coding DNA: TGTGCCAGCAGTCCACTCGAAAGGGGGACCGGGGAGCTGTTTTTT. Encoded protein: CASSPLERGTGELFF.

The chain has TRBV23-1 and TRBJ1-5, with 7 nucleotides matching TRBD1. TRBV23-1 is designated an ORF whose function remains uncertain. The CDR3 spans 18 residues. V was pared by 7 bases and J by 7 bases, with 22 bases of the junction left unmatched. In nucleotides, the CDR3 is TGCGCCAGCACTAAAACAGGGGAAAAATTCCGCCGCGGGCAGCCCCAGCATTTT. This encodes CASTKTGEKFRRGQPQHF.